The text below deals with one TCR beta chain. Antigen specificity is unknown. The sample comes from a study of T-cell reconstitution after alpha-beta-depleted transplantation in children. Study findings and constraints: There were reportedly several hundred expanded graft clones from which alpha-beta T cells came about two months after transplant.

Looked up from germline, CDR1 is SGHVS and CDR2 is FQNEAQ. The CDR3 is made up of 17 amino acids. V was shortened by 2 bases and J by 0 bases, with 17 bases between the two germline ends. Unique molecular identifiers were used to barcode this TCRbeta library. Via MiXCR, TCRdb re-called the PCR reads, giving one row per CDR3 protein. The sample lists about 250,000 distinct CDR3 sequences, about 24% occurring once. J is TRBJ2-7 and V is TRBV7-8; D tentatively reads TRBD1 or TRBD2 (5 bases each). The clonotype originates from a female patient aged 2-9 years who had a stem cell transplant for congenital amegakaryocytic thrombocytopenia, so the T cells may come from the graft donor. Material: PBMCs, mostly from graft donor cells, obtained 360 days after TCRalphabeta/CD19-depleted stem cell transplant. In DNA form, the CDR3 reads TGTGCCAGCAGCTTACAACCCCTGGGACCACACTCCTACGAGCAGTACTTC. Its protein is CASSLQPLGPHSYEQYF.